This paragraph reports one TCR beta chain. The antigen remains unidentified. This specimen comes from a study of beta chain features in type 1 diabetes. About the research overall: Cell yields, gender and age were similar in healthy donors and patients. General study findings and limits: Comparison showed that naive, central memory and Treg TCRB repertoires appeared more similar among patients than among healthy donors. Shorter templates may be favored by PCR, equally so in patients and controls.

The isolated RNA, all of it, was reverse transcribed, so expressed TCRB transcripts were what got sequenced. Produced via immunoSEQ multiplex PCR; TCRdb's table is partial and in-frame only. The table lists some 240,000 clones, around 9.9% of them singletons, with approximately 1.5% in the top ten. The germline CDR1 and CDR2 sequences are SGHTA and FQGNSA. After removal of 1 base from V and 5 bases from J, the junction contained 1 base not matched to a gene. This CDR3 is built from 14 residues. The clonotype was recovered from a man between 18 and 35 years old in good health. V usage is TRBV7-2 and J usage is TRBJ2-7; the match to TRBD1 covers 11 bases. The sequenced sample consisted of central memory CD4+ T cells from blood. The CDR3 sequence is CASSLGTGGNEQYF. DNA of the CDR3: TGTGCCAGCAGCTTAGGGACAGGGGGCAACGAGCAGTACTTC.